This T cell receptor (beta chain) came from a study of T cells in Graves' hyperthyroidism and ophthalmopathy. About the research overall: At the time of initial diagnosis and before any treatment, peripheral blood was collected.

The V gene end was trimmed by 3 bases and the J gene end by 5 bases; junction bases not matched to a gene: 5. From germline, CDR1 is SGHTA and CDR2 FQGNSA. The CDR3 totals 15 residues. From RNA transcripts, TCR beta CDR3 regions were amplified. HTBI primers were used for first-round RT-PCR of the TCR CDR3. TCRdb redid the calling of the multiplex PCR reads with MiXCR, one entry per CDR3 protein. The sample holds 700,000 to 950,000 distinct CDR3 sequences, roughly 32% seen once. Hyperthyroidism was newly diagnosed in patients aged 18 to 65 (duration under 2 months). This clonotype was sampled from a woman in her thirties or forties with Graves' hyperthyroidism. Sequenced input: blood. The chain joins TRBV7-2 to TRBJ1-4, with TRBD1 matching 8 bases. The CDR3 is CASSFAGGPNEKLFF. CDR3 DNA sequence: TGTGCCAGCAGCTTCGCAGGGGGCCCGAATGAAAAACTGTTTTTT. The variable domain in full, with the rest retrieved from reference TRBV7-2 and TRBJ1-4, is GAGVSQSPSNKVTEKGKDVELRCDPISGHTALYWYRQSLGQGLEFLIYFQGNSAPDKSGLPSDRFSAERTGGSVSTLTIQRTQQEDSAVYLCASSFAGGPNEKLFFGSGTQLSVL.